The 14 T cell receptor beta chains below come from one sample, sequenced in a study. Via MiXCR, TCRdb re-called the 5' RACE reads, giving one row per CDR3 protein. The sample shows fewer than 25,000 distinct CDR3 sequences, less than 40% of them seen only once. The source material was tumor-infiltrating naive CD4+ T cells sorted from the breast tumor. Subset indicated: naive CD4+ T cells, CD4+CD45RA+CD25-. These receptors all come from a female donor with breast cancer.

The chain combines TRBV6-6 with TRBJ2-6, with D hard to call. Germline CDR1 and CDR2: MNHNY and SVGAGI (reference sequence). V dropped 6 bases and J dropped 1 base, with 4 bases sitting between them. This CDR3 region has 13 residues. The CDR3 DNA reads TGTGCCAGCAGACAGTCTGGGGCCAACGTCCTGACTTTC. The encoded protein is CASRQSGANVLTF.

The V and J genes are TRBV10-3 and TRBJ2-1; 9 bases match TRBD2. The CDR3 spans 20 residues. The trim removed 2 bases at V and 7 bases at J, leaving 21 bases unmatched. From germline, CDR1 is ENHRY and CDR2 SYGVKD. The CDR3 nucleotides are TGTGCCATCAGTGAGCCGGCTTTTAGGCTAGCGGGACCACCGGAGAATGAGCAGTTCTTC. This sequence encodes CAISEPAFRLAGPPENEQFF.

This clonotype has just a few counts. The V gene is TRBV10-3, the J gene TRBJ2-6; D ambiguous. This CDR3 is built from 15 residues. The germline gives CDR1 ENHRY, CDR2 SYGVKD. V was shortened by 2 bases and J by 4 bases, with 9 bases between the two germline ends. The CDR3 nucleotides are TGTGCCATCAGTGAGATAGAGGCGGGGGCCAACGTCCTGACTTTC. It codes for CAISEIEAGANVLTF.

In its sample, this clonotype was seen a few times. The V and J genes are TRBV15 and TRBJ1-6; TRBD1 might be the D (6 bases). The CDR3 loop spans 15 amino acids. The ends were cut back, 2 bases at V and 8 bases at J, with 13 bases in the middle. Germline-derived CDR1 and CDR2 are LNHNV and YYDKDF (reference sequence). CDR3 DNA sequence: TGTGCCACCAGCAGAAACAGCCCAGGGGATTCACCCCTCCACTTT. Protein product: CATSRNSPGDSPLHF.

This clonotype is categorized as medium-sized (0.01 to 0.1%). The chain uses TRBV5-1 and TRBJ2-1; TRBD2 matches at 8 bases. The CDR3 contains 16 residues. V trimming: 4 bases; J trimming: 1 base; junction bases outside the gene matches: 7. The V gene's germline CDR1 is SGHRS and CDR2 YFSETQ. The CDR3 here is CASSAGQRESYNEQFF. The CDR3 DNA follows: TGCGCCAGCAGCGCCGGGCAGCGGGAGTCCTACAATGAGCAGTTCTTC. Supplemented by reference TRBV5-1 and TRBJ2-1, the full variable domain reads KAGVTQTPRYLIKTRGQQVTLSCSPISGHRSVSWYQQTPGQGLQFLFEYFSETQRNKGNFPGRFSGRQFSNSRSEMNVSTLELGDSALYLCASSAGQRESYNEQFFGPGTRLTVL.

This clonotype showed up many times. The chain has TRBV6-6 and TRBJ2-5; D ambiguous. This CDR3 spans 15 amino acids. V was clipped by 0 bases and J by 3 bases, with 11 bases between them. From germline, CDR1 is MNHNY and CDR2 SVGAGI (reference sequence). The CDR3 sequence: CASSYSQRAKETQYF. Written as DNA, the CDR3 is TGTGCCAGCAGTTACTCACAGAGAGCTAAAGAGACCCAGTACTTC.

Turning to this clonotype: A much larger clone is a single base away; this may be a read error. CDR3 nucleotides: TGTGCCAGCAGTTACGCAGGGACAGCCTACGAGCAGTACTTC. Translated, it gives CASSYAGTAYEQYF. The chain joins TRBV6-5 to TRBJ2-7, with 7 positions matching TRBD1. Germline V gene lookup returns CDR1 MNHEY and CDR2 SVGAGI. The V segment lost 2 bases and the J segment 2 bases; nucleotides outside the gene matches: 3. This CDR3 has 14 amino acids.

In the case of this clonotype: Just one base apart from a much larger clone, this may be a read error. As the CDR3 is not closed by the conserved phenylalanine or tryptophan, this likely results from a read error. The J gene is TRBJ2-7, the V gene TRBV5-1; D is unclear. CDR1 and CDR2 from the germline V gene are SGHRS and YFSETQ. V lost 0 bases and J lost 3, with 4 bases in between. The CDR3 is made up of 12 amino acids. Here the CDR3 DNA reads TGCGCCAGCAGCTTGGACGGCTACGAGCAGTACTCC. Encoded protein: CASSLDGYEQYS.

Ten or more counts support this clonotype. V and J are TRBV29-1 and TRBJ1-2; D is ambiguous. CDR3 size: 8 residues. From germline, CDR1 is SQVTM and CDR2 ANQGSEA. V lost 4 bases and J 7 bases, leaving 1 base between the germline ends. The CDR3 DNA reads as TGCAGCGTTGGTGGCTACACCTTC. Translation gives CSVGGYTF. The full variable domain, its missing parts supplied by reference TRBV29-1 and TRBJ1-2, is SAVISQKPSRDICQRGTSLTIQCQVDSQVTMMFWYRQQPGQSLTLIATANQGSEATYESGFVIDKFPISRPNLTFSTLTVSNMSPEDSSIYLCSVGGYTFGSGTRLTVV.

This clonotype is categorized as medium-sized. The CDR3 nucleotides read TGTGCCAGTACACCCGATCCCTCTAGCGGGAGATGGGAGACCCAGTACTTC. Translating gives CASTPDPSSGRWETQYF. The J gene is TRBJ2-5, the V gene TRBV21-1; the table gives TRBD2 as D, unverified against the DNA. TRBV21-1 is described as a pseudogene. This CDR3 contains 17 residues.

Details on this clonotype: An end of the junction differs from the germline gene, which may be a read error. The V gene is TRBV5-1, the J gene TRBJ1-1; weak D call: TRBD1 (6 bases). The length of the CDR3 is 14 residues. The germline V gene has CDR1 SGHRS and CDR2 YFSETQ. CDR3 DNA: TGCGCCAGCAGCTTCAGGGGCGGGAACGCTGAAGCTTTCTTT. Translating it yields CASSFRGGNAEAFF.

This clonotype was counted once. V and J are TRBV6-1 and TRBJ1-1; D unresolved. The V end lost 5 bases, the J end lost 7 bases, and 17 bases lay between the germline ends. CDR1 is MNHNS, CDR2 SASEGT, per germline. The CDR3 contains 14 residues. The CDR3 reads CASSTLQQAREAFF. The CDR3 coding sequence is TGTGCCAGCAGTACTCTACAGCAGGCCCGTGAAGCTTTCTTT.

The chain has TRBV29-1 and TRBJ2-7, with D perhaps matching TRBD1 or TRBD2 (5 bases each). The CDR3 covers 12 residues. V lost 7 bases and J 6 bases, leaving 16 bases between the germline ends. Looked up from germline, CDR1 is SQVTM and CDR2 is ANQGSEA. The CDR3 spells CSARDGRLEQYF. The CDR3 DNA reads TGCAGCGCTCGGGACGGACGACTCGAGCAGTACTTC.

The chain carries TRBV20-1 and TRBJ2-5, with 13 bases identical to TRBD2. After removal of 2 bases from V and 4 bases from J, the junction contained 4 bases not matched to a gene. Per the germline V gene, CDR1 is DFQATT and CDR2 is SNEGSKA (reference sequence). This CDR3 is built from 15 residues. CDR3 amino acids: CSARTSGRARETQYF. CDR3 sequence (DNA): TGCAGTGCTAGAACTAGCGGGAGGGCGAGAGAGACCCAGTACTTC.